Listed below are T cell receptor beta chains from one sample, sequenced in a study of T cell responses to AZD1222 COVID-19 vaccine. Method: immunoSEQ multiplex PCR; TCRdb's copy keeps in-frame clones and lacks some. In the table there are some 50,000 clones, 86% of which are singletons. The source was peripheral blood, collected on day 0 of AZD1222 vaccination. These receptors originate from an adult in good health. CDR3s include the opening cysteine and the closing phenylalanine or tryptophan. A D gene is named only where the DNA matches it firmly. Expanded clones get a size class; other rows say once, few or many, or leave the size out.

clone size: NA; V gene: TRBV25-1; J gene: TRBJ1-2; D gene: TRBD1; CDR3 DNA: TGTGCCAGCAGTGATTTTGGGATGGAGGGACAGTTTCGGTATGGCTACACCTTC; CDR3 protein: CASSDFGMEGQFRYGYTF
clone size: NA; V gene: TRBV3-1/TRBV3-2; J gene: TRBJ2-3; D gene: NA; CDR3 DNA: TGTGCCAGCAGCCCGAGCACAGATACGCAGTATTTT; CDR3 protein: CASSPSTDTQYF
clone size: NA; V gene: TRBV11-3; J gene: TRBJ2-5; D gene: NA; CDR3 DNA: TGTGCCAGCAGCTTATTCGTTGGGGAGACCCAGTACTTC; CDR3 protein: CASSLFVGETQYF
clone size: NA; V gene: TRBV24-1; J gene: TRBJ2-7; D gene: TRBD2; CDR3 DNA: TGTGCCACCAGTGATAGAATAGCGGGACTCGCCGAGCAGTACTTC; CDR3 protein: CATSDRIAGLAEQYF
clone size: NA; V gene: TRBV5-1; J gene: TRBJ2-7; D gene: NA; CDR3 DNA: TGCGCCAGCAGCTTGGAATGGAAAATCTACGAGCAGTACTTC; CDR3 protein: CASSLEWKIYEQYF
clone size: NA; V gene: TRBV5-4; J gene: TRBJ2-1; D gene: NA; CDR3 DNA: TGTGCCAGCAGCTTACCACGACTAGTTACCCAAATCTATGAGCAGTTCTTC; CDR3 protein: CASSLPRLVTQIYEQFF
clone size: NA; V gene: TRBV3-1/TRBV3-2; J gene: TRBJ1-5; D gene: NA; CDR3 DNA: TGTGCCAGCAGCCAAGATCCGGGGACGGGGAATCAGCCCCAGCATTTT; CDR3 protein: CASSQDPGTGNQPQHF
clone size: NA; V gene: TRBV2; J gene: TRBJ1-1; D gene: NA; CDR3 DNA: TGTGCCAGCAGTGACCGAACAGGTCTTATATCCGAAGCTTTCTTT; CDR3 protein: CASSDRTGLISEAFF
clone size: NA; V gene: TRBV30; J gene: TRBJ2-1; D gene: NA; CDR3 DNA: TGTGCCCGGAGTTCTGGTAGAGGTGCCAATGAGCAGTTCTTC; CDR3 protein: CARSSGRGANEQFF
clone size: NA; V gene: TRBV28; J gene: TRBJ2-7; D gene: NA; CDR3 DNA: NA; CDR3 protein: CASSSSTKPTYEQYF
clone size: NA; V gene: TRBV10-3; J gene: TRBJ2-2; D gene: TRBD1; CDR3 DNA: TGTGCCATCAGTGGGACAGGGAGTGACACCGGGGAGCTGTTTTTT; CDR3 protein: CAISGTGSDTGELFF
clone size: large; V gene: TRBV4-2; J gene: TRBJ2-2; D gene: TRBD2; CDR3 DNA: TGTGCCAGCACGGATAGCGGGAGAGACACCGGGGAGCTGTTTTTT; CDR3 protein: CASTDSGRDTGELFF
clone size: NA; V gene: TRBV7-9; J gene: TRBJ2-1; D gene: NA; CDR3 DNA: TGTGCCAGCAGCTTAGGGACAACGGACAATGAGCAGTTCTTC; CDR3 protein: CASSLGTTDNEQFF
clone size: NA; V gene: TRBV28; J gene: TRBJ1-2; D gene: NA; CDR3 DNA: TGTGCCAGCAGGCAAATGGGGTACGGCTACACCTTC; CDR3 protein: CASRQMGYGYTF
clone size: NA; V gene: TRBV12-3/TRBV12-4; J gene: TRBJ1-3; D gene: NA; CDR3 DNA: TGTGCCAGCAGAGAGGGTTTTAGAAACACCATATATTTT; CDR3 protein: CASREGFRNTIYF
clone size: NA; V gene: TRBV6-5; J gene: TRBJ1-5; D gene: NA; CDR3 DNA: TGTGCCAGCAAACCCGGACAAAATAGCAATCAGCCCCAGCATTTT; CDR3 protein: CASKPGQNSNQPQHF
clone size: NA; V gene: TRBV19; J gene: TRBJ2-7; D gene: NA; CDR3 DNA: TGTGCCAGTAGTATAATCACCCCCTACGAGCAGTACTTC; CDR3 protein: CASSIITPYEQYF
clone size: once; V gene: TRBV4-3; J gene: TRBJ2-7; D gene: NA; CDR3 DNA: TGCGCCAGCAGCCAAGATTGGGAGGGACAGCACTCCTACGAGCAGTACTTC; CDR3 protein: CASSQDWEGQHSYEQYF
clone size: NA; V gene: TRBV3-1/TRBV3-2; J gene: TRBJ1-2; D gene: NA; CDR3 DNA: TGTGCCAGCAGCCAAGCCCCGGGAGCCGTGTTCTATGGCTACACCTTC; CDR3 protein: CASSQAPGAVFYGYTF
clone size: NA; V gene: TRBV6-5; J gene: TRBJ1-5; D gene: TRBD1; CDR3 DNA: TGTGCCAGCAGTTACTCGTACAGGGGACATCAGCCCCAGCATTTT; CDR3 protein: CASSYSYRGHQPQHF
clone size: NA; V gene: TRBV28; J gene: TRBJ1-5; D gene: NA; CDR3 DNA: TGTGCCAGCAAAACACCCCCGGGACCCGCTAGCAATCAGCCCCAGCATTTT; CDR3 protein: CASKTPPGPASNQPQHF
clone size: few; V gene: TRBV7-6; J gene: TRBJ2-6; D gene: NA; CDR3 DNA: TGTGCCAGCAGCCCCACGTCCAGGGGGGGTTACAGCTCTGGGGCCAACGTCCTGACTTTC; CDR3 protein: CASSPTSRGGYSSGANVLTF
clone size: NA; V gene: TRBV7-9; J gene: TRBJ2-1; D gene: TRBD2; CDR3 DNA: TGTGCCAGCAGCCACATCTTCCCCCAGGGAGCGGGACTAAGCGATGAGCAGTTCTTC; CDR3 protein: CASSHIFPQGAGLSDEQFF
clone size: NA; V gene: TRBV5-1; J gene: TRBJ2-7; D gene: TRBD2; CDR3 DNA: TGCGCCAGCAGCTTGGGAGTTAGCGGGAGTACCGAGCAGTACTTC; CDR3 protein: CASSLGVSGSTEQYF
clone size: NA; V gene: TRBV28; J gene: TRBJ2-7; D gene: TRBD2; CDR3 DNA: TGTGCCAGCAGTTTAGAGCGGGAGTCTCCCTACGAGCAGTACTTC; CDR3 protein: CASSLERESPYEQYF
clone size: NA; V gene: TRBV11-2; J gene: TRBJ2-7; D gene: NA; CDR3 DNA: TGTGCCAGCAGCTTATTCGCGGGGGAGCAGTACTTC; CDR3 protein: CASSLFAGEQYF
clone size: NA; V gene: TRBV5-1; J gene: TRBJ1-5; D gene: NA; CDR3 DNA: TGCGCCAGCAGCTTGGGATGGGGTGGTAACAATCAGCCCCAGCATTTT; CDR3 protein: CASSLGWGGNNQPQHF
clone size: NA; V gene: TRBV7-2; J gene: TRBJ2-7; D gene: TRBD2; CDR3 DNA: TGTGCCAGCAGCTTACTAGCGGGAGGTTCCTACGAGCAGTACTTC; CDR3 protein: CASSLLAGGSYEQYF
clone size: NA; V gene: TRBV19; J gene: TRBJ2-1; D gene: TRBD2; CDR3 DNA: TGTGCCAGTAGTATGCAACTAGCGGGGACGTACAATGAGCAGTTCTTC; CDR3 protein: CASSMQLAGTYNEQFF
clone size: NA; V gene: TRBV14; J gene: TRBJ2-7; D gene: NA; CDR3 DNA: TGTGCCAGCAGCCAAGAGCGGCGCGATTCTCTCAGCTCCTACGAGCAGTACTTC; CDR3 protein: CASSQERRDSLSSYEQYF
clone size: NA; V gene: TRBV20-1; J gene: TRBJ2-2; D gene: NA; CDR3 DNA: TGCAGTGCTAGTCTGGGGACGACCGGGGAGCTGTTTTTT; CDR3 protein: CSASLGTTGELFF
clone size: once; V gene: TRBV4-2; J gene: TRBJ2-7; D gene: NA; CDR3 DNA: TGTGCCAGCAGCCAAAGTACGGCAAACTACGAGCAGTACTTC; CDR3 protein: CASSQSTANYEQYF
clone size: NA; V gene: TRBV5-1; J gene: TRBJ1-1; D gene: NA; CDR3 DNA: TGCGCCAGCAGCTTTACGGCAGGGGCAGGTGGCACTGAAGCTTTCTTT; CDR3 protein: CASSFTAGAGGTEAFF
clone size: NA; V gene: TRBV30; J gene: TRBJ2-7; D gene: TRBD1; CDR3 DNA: TGTGCCTGGGGACAGGGCTACGAGCAGTACTTC; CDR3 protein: CAWGQGYEQYF
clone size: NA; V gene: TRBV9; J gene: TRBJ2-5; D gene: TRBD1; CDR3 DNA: TGTGCCAGCAGCGAGGGGGGACAGGTTGAGACCCAGTACTTC; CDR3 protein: CASSEGGQVETQYF
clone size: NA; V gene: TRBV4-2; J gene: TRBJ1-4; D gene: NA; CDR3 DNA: TGTGCCAGCAGCCAAGATACGTACTGGGAAAAACTGTTTTTT; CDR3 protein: CASSQDTYWEKLFF
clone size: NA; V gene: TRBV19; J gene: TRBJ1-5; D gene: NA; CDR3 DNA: TGTGCCAGTAGGGCGACAGGTAATCAGCCCCAGCATTTT; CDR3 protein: CASRATGNQPQHF
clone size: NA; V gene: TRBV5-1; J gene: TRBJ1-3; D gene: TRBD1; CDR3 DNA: TGCGCCAGCAGCACCGGACAGGGACGAATATTAAACACCATATATTTT; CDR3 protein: CASSTGQGRILNTIYF
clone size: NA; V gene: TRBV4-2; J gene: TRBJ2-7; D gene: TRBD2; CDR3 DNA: TGTGCCAGCAGCCAAGGTTTGCCGGGAGGGCCTTCCTACGAGCAGTACTTC; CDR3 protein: CASSQGLPGGPSYEQYF
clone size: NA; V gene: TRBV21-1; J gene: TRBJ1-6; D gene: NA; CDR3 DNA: TGTGCCAGCAGGAATCGCACGGAACAGGGCTATAATTCACCCCTCCACTTT; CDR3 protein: CASRNRTEQGYNSPLHF
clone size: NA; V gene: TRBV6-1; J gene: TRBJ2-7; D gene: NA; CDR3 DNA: TGTGCCAGCAGTGAAGTAGGGCAAACCTACGAGCAGTACTTC; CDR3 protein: CASSEVGQTYEQYF
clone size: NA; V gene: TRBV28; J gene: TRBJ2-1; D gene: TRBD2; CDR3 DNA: TGTGCCAGCAGTCCCACCTTCGCGGGAGGCAATGAGCAGTTCTTC; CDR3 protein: CASSPTFAGGNEQFF
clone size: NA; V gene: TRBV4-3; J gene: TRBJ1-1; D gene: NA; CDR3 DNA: TGCGCCAGCAGCCAAACAGGGACGACAAAGAGGGAAGCTTTCTTT; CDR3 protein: CASSQTGTTKREAFF
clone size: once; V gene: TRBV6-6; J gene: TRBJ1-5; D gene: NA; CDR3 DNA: TGTGCCAGCAGTCGGAACGGGGCCGGTAGGGATAGCAATCAGCCCCAGCATTTT; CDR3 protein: CASSRNGAGRDSNQPQHF
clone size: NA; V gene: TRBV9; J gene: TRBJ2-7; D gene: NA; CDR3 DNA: TGTGCCAGCGGGAGGGGACAGAACTCCTACGAGCAGTACTTC; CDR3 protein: CASGRGQNSYEQYF
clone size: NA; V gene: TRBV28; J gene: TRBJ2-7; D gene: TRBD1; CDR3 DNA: TGTGCCAGCAGAGGACAGGCTTCCTACGAGCAGTACTTC; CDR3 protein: CASRGQASYEQYF
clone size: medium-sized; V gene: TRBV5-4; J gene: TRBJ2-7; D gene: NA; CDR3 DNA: TGTGCCAGCAGCTTGGATGCATTTCCCTACGAGCAGTACTTC; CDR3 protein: CASSLDAFPYEQYF
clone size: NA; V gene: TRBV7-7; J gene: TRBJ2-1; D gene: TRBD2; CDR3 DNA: TGTGCTAGCAGCCTCGGACTAGCGGGAATTGGTGAGCAGTTCTTC; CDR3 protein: CASSLGLAGIGEQFF
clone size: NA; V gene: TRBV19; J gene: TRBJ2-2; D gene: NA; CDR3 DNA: TGTGCCAGTACAGTGGCCACCGGGGAGCTGTTTTTT; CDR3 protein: CASTVATGELFF
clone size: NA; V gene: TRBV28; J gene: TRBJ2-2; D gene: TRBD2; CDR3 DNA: TGTGCCAGCAGTTTCAGCGGGAGACTCACCGGGGAGCTGTTTTTT; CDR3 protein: CASSFSGRLTGELFF
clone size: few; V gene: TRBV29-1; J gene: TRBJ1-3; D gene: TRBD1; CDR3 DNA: TGCAGCGTTGTGTGGGGACAGGGGGGAAACACCATATATTTT; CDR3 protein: CSVVWGQGGNTIYF
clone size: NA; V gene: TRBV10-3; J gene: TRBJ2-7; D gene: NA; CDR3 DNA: TGTGCCATCAGTGGCCTCGGAGGATACGAGCAGTACTTC; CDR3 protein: CAISGLGGYEQYF
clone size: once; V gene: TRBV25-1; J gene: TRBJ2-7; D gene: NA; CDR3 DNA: TGTGCCAGCAGTGAGACTAGTAACTTC; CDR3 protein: CASSETSNF
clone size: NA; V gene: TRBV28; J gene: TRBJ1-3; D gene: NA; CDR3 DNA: TGTGCCAGCAGTTTAAGCGGGGGGTCTGGAAACACCATATATTTT; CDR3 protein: CASSLSGGSGNTIYF
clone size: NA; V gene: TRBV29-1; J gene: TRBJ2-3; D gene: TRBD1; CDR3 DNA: TGCAGCGTTCAGGGGGCTTATGTGGATACGCAGTATTTT; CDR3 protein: CSVQGAYVDTQYF
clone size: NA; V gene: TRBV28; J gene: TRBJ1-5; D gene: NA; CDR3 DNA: TGTGCCAGCAGGTCGGGGGAGGTGCGCAATCAGCCCCAGCATTTT; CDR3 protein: CASRSGEVRNQPQHF